The 2 T cell receptor beta chains below come from one sample, sequenced in a study of identical twins. TCRdb re-analysed the 5' RACE reads in MiXCR, keeping a single row per CDR3 protein. The table has about 340,000 distinct CDR3 sequences, approximately 13% seen once. The same data also went into a second study, on yellow fever vaccine responses in identical twins.

The sequenced sample consisted of CD8+ T cells sorted from blood. These TCRs come from a young woman in good health.

This clonotype was seen a few times. The V and J genes are TRBV4-1 and TRBJ1-1; 9 bases map to TRBD1. From germline, CDR1 is MGHRA and CDR2 YSYEKL. The V segment lost 4 bases and the J segment 0 bases; nucleotides outside the gene matches: 12. This CDR3 region has 18 residues. The CDR3 spells CASSLYLTGGPMNTEAFF. CDR3 DNA: TGCGCCAGCAGCCTCTACTTAACAGGGGGCCCCATGAACACTGAAGCTTTCTTT.

There are many counts of this clonotype. This rearrangement joins TRBV12-3 or TRBV12-4 to TRBJ2-7, with 7 bases fitting TRBD2. The CDR3 is 15 residues long. V lost 3 bases and J lost 5; bases outside the gene matches: 10. For the CDR3, the DNA is TGTGCCAGCAGTTTGTGGGGCGGGAGTCTCAACGAGCAGTACTTC. As protein: CASSLWGGSLNEQYF.